The 20 T cell receptor beta chains below were found in one sample sequenced in a study of control samples from healthy donors and cancer patients. Method: immunoSEQ multiplex PCR; TCRdb's copy keeps in-frame clones and lacks some. The sample holds about 160,000 clones, around 95% seen once. Sample: blood. These receptors all come from a woman in her sixties or seventies in good health.

The V call is TRBV9, the J call TRBJ2-1; the match to TRBD1 covers 8 bases. CDR1 is SGDLS and CDR2 is YYNGEE in the germline V gene. V dropped 4 bases and J dropped 7; count of bases not matched to a gene: 4. The length of the CDR3 is 13 residues. The DNA of the CDR3 is TGTGCCAGCAGCTCGAGGACAGGGAATGAGCAGTTCTTC. Translation gives CASSSRTGNEQFF.

V usage is TRBV18 and J usage is TRBJ1-5; perhaps TRBD1 as D (5 bases). There are 16 residues in the CDR3. V shed 2 bases and J shed 5 bases, with 16 bases lying between them. In germline, CDR1 is KGHSH, CDR2 LQKENI. The CDR3 is CASSPFPGGSDQPQHF. CDR3 in DNA: TGTGCCAGCTCACCATTCCCCGGGGGTTCCGATCAGCCCCAGCATTTT.

The DNA for the CDR3 is TGCAGCGTAGGTTCCCCAGCGGGGATAAGCACAGATACGCAGTATTTT. Translated, it gives CSVGSPAGISTDTQYF. The gene calls are TRBV29-1 and TRBJ2-3, with 7 bases lining up with TRBD2. Germline-derived CDR1 and CDR2 are SQVTM and ANQGSEA. The J segment lost 0 bases and the V segment lost 6 bases, leaving 12 bases of the junction unmatched. The CDR3 has 16 amino acids.

The chain recombines TRBV5-1 with TRBJ2-7; 7 nucleotides match TRBD1. The ends lost 0 bases at V and 6 bases at J; junction bases unmatched: 3. Germline loops: CDR1 SGHRS, CDR2 YFSETQ. This CDR3 region has 13 residues. As DNA, the CDR3 is TGCGCCAGCAGCTTGGGACAGGGTGGCGAGCAGTACTTC. It yields the protein CASSLGQGGEQYF.

This chain links TRBV7-3 with TRBJ1-2, with D possibly TRBD1 on 5 matching bases. The CDR3 sequence is 16 residues long. With 1 base removed from V and 6 bases from J, the gap between germline ends came to 18 bases. CDR1 SGHTA and CDR2 FQGTGA come from the germline V gene. The CDR3 is CASSLNSLPGNDGYTF. DNA of the CDR3: TGTGCCAGCAGCTTAAACTCCCTTCCAGGGAACGATGGCTACACCTTC. Full variable domain (outside the CDR3, taken from reference TRBV7-3 and TRBJ1-2): GAGVSQTPSNKVTEKGKYVELRCDPISGHTALYWYRQSLGQGPEFLIYFQGTGAADDSGLPNDRFFAVRPEGSVSTLKIQRTERGDSAVYLCASSLNSLPGNDGYTFGSGTRLTVV.

The CDR3 DNA sequence: TGTGCTAGTGGTTTGTGGACAGGGGGTCACGGGGAGCTGTTTTTT. Encoded protein: CASGLWTGGHGELFF. V and J are TRBV12-5 and TRBJ2-2, with 10 bases lining up with TRBD1. Per the germline V gene, CDR1 is LGHNT and CDR2 is FRNRAP. V was clipped by 2 bases and J by 7 bases; unmatched bases: 4. The CDR3 has 15 residues.

The chain employs TRBV12-5 and TRBJ1-4; 7 bases map to TRBD1. Trimming cost V 1 base and J 1 base; bases outside gene matches: 0. The CDR3 runs to 15 residues. Germline values: CDR1 LGHNT, CDR2 FRNRAP. DNA of the CDR3: TGTGCTAGTGGTTTGGGACAGGGAACTAATGAAAAACTGTTTTTT. This gives the protein CASGLGQGTNEKLFF.

The chain links TRBV12-5 to TRBJ2-7, with 8 bases identical to TRBD1. CDR1 and CDR2 (germline): LGHNT, FRNRAP. This CDR3 is 15 amino acids long. After removal of 1 base from V and 6 bases from J, the junction contained 8 bases not matched to a gene. DNA of the CDR3: TGTGCTAGTGGTTTGGGTCACAGGGGGGATCCCGAGCAGTACTTC. Amino acids: CASGLGHRGDPEQYF.

The gene calls are TRBV9 and TRBJ1-1; possibly TRBD1 for D (5 bases). CDR3 length: 15 residues. Trimming pared 2 bases from V and 4 bases from J, leaving 15 bases between. Per the germline V gene, CDR1 is SGDLS and CDR2 is YYNGEE. The CDR3 DNA reads TGTGCCAGCAGCGTGGTTCCAGGGAAGGGCACTGAAGCTTTCTTT. It codes for CASSVVPGKGTEAFF.

This clone has just one count. The chain joins TRBV9 to TRBJ2-1, with 9 bases lining up with TRBD2. Per the germline V gene, CDR1 is SGDLS and CDR2 is YYNGEE. V lost 3 bases to trimming and J lost 2 bases; unmatched junction nucleotides: 0. The CDR3 consists of 14 residues. DNA of the CDR3: TGTGCCAGCAGCGGCGGGGGGGCCTACAATGAGCAGTTCTTC. It specifies CASSGGGAYNEQFF.

The CDR3, as DNA: TGTGCCAGCAGCTTTGAAGAGGGGGTCACTGAAGCTTTCTTT. Amino acids: CASSFEEGVTEAFF. The gene calls are TRBV7-6 and TRBJ1-1; possibly TRBD1 for D (6 bases). Germline V gives CDR1 SGHVS, CDR2 FNYEAQ. V lost 3 bases, J lost 4 bases, and 12 bases lay in between. CDR3 length: 14 residues.

V and J are TRBV9 and TRBJ1-2, with 8 bases identical to TRBD1. CDR1 and CDR2 from the germline V gene are SGDLS and YYNGEE. This CDR3 spans 12 amino acids. The trim removed 5 bases at V and 6 bases at J, leaving 3 bases unmatched. CDR3 nucleotides: TGTGCCAGCAGAAAGACAGGGGATGGCTACACCTTC. Its protein product is CASRKTGDGYTF.

This chain connects TRBV7-9 to TRBJ1-1, with a weak D call TRBD1 (5 bases). From germline, CDR1 is SEHNR and CDR2 FQNEAQ (reference sequence). Trimming removed 5 bases from V and 2 bases from J, with 12 bases in between. The CDR3 is 14 residues long. In DNA, the CDR3 is TGTGCCAGCAGCCCCCGCCAGGGAAACACTGAAGCTTTCTTT. Translated: CASSPRQGNTEAFF.

The CDR3 nucleotides read TGTGCCAGCAGATCGAATCACGGAAGCTCCTACAATGAGCAGTTCTTC. It encodes CASRSNHGSSYNEQFF. This chain links TRBV27 with TRBJ2-1; no firm D call. The CDR3 is made up of 16 amino acids. The V and J ends lost 6 bases and 0 bases respectively, with 15 bases between them. CDR1 MNHEY and CDR2 SMNVEV come from the germline V gene (reference sequence).

This chain links TRBV6-6 with TRBJ1-1, with D hard to call. V was cut by 10 bases and J by 3 bases, with 12 bases left in between. Germline CDR1 and CDR2: MNHNY and SVGAGI (reference sequence). This CDR3 region has 12 residues. CDR3 region: CAIRGGYTEAFF. The CDR3, as DNA: TGTGCCATCCGTGGAGGGTACACTGAAGCTTTCTTT.

This sequence joins TRBV20-1 and TRBJ1-6; a weak D match, TRBD1 (5 bases). CDR1 and CDR2 from the germline V gene are DFQATT and SNEGSKA (reference sequence). The CDR3 totals 14 residues. The V end was cut by 3 bases, the J end by 9 bases, with 15 bases between. The CDR3 sequence: CSASPPGLGSPLHF. The CDR3 DNA reads as TGCAGTGCTAGTCCCCCAGGGCTGGGTTCACCCCTCCACTTT.

This chain connects TRBV7-2 to TRBJ1-1, with 8 bases aligning to TRBD1. The CDR3 loop spans 15 amino acids. The V gene's germline CDR1 is SGHTA and CDR2 FQGNSA. V lost 8 bases to trimming and J lost 2 bases; unmatched junction nucleotides: 10. The CDR3 loop reads CASGRDRNSNTEAFF. The CDR3 nucleotides are TGTGCCAGCGGAAGGGACAGGAACTCTAACACTGAAGCTTTCTTT. Full variable domain (missing parts from reference TRBV7-2 and TRBJ1-1): GAGVSQSPSNKVTEKGKDVELRCDPISGHTALYWYRQSLGQGLEFLIYFQGNSAPDKSGLPSDRFSAERTGGSVSTLTIQRTQQEDSAVYLCASGRDRNSNTEAFFGQGTRLTVV.

This chain joins TRBV18 and TRBJ1-1; TRBD1 matches 7 bases. V lost 4 bases, J lost 5 bases, and 7 bases stayed unmatched. This CDR3 is built from 14 residues. Germline V gene lookup returns CDR1 KGHSH and CDR2 LQKENI. CDR3 nucleotide sequence: TGTGCCAGCTCACAATCCGGGACAGCAACTGAAGCTTTCTTT. This gives the protein CASSQSGTATEAFF.

The chain employs TRBV6-5 and TRBJ1-2; the match to TRBD1 covers 7 bases. This CDR3 has 14 residues. Germline V gene sequence: CDR1 MNHEY, CDR2 SVGAGI. Trimming took 7 bases from V and 8 from J; bases not matched to a gene: 13. The CDR3 here is CASTERRQGGGYTF. In DNA, the CDR3 is TGTGCCAGCACCGAAAGAAGACAGGGAGGAGGCTACACCTTC.

The chain couples TRBV5-1 to TRBJ1-2; D not resolved. Germline V gives CDR1 SGHRS, CDR2 YFSETQ. V was pared by 2 bases and J by 7 bases, with 15 bases between. The CDR3 length is 14 residues. CDR3 region: CASSFSPLEVGYTF. The CDR3 DNA reads as TGCGCCAGCAGCTTTAGCCCCCTGGAAGTTGGCTACACCTTC.